Presented here are 8 T cell receptor beta chains from one specimen sequenced in a study of cytomegalovirus exposure and HLA in healthy donors. 13 Jbeta primers and 60 Vbeta primers were used for the PCR. The assay was immunoSEQ multiplex PCR, and TCRdb's table has in-frame clones only and misses some. The top ten clones hold roughly 0.2% of a sample with 200,000 or so clones, 87% of them seen once. Sequenced: PBMCs. The source is a girl under three years old in good health and CMV-seronegative.

The chain links TRBV9 to TRBJ2-2; 11 positions agree with TRBD2. Germline V gene sequence: CDR1 SGDLS, CDR2 YYNGEE. Trimming at V came to 0 bases and at J to 5 bases, leaving 0 bases not matched to a gene. This CDR3 region has 15 residues. This chain's CDR3 is CASSVGTSGTGELFF. Here the CDR3 DNA reads TGTGCCAGCAGCGTAGGGACTAGCGGGACCGGGGAGCTGTTTTTT.

For the CDR3, the DNA is TGTGCCAGTAGGGAGGGTTATGCCTACGAGCAGTACTTC. The encoded protein is CASREGYAYEQYF. This chain connects TRBV19 to TRBJ2-7; perhaps TRBD2 as D (6 bases). CDR3 length: 13 residues. Germline lookup yields CDR1 LNHDA and CDR2 SQIVND (reference sequence). V was shortened by 6 bases and J by 2 bases, with 11 bases between the two germline ends. Based on the CDR3 plus reference TRBV19 and TRBJ2-7, the full variable domain is DGGITQSPKYLFRKEGQNVTLSCEQNLNHDAMYWYRQDPGQGLRLIYYSQIVNDFQKGDIAEGYSVSREKKESFPLTVTSAQKNPTAFYLCASREGYAYEQYFGPGTRLTVT.

The chain recombines TRBV5-1 with TRBJ2-2; 10 bases are shared with TRBD2. Germline V gene lookup returns CDR1 SGHRS and CDR2 YFSETQ. This CDR3 is built from 16 residues. After removal of 3 bases from V and 1 base from J, the junction contained 3 bases not matched to a gene. The CDR3 protein is CASSSGTSVNTGELFF. Here the CDR3 DNA reads TGCGCCAGCAGCTCCGGGACTAGCGTGAACACCGGGGAGCTGTTTTTT.

The V and J genes are TRBV7-9 and TRBJ2-2, with 7 bases lining up with TRBD2. V shed 9 bases, J shed 0 bases, and the junction held 10 bases outside the gene matches. Germline V gene lookup returns CDR1 SEHNR and CDR2 FQNEAQ (reference sequence). The CDR3 totals 16 residues. The CDR3 protein is CARGKAGPTNTGELFF. CDR3 in DNA: TGTGCCAGGGGGAAAGCGGGGCCTACGAACACCGGGGAGCTGTTTTTT.

This rearrangement joins TRBV15 to TRBJ2-7; D gene unclear. Per the germline V gene, CDR1 is LNHNV and CDR2 is YYDKDF (reference sequence). With 0 bases removed from V and 0 bases from J, the gap between germline ends came to 12 bases. This CDR3 spans 16 amino acids. As DNA, the CDR3 is TGTGCCACCAGCAGAGATCTCGTCGGTAGCTCCTACGAGCAGTACTTC. Protein product: CATSRDLVGSSYEQYF. The entire variable domain, with the rest obtained from reference TRBV15 and TRBJ2-7, is as follows: DAMVIQNPRYQVTQFGKPVTLSCSQTLNHNVMYWYQQKSSQAPKLLFHYYDKDFNNEADTPDNFQSRRPNTSFCFLDIRSPGLGDTAMYLCATSRDLVGSSYEQYFGPGTRLTVT.

The CDR3 DNA reads TGCACCAGCAGCCAAGTTCCAGGACTAGCGGGAGCGGAGACCCAGTACTTC. This codes for CTSSQVPGLAGAETQYF. The chain recombines TRBV1 with TRBJ2-5; TRBD2 is taken as the D call from the table, unchecked against the DNA. TRBV1 is a pseudogene locus. CDR3 length: 17 amino acids.

The V call is TRBV9, the J call TRBJ2-7; D is perhaps TRBD2 (5 bases). The CDR3 totals 15 residues. Per germline, CDR1 SGDLS and CDR2 YYNGEE. The V end was cut by 0 bases, the J end by 1 base, with 11 bases between. In DNA, the CDR3 is TGTGCCAGCAGCGTAGGGCTCGACTATTCCTACGAGCAGTACTTC. Amino acid sequence: CASSVGLDYSYEQYF.

The rearrangement joins TRBV4-3 to TRBJ1-2; D is undetermined. The CDR3 totals 13 residues. Germline CDR1 LGHNA, CDR2 YSLEER. Trimming removed 0 bases at V and 7 bases at J, with 9 bases between. CDR3 residues: CASSQDSSSGYTF. CDR3 nucleotide sequence: TGCGCCAGCAGCCAAGATTCGTCGAGTGGCTACACCTTC.